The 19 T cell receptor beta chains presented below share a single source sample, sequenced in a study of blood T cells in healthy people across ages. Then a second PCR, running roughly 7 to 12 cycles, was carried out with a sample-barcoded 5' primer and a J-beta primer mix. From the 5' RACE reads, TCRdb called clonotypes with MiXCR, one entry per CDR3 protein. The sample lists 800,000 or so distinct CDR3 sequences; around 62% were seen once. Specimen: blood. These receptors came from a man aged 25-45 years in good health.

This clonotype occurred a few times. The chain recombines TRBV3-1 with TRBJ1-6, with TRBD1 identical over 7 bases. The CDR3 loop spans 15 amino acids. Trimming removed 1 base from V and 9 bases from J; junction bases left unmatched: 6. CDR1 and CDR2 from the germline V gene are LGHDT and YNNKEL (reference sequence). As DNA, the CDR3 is TGTGCCAGCAGCCAAGTAACCGGGGACAGTTCACCCCTCCACTTT. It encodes CASSQVTGDSSPLHF.

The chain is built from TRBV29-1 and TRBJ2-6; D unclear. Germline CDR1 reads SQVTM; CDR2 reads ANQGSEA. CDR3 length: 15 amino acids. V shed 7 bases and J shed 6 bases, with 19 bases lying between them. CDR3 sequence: CSAALNSAQANVLTF. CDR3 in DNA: TGCAGCGCGGCCTTAAACTCCGCCCAGGCCAACGTCCTGACTTTC.

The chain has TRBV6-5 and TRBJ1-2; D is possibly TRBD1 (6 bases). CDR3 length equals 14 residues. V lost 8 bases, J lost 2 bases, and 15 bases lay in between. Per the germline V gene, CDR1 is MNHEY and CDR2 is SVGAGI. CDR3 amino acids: CASGKRGANYGYTF. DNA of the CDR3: TGTGCCAGCGGCAAAAGGGGGGCGAACTATGGCTACACCTTC.

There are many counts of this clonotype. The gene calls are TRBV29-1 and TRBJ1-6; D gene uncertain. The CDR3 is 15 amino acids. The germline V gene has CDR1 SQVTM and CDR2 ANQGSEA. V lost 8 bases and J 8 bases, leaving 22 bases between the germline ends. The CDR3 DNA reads TGCAGCACCCGGACCCTAACTGATCGTGATTCACCCCTCCACTTT. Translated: CSTRTLTDRDSPLHF.

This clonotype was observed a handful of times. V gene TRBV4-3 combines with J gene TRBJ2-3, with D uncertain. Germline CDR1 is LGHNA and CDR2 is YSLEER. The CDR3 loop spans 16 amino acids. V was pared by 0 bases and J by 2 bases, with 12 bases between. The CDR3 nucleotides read TGCGCCAGCAGCCAAGAAAGTCAGCCTGCCACAGATACGCAGTATTTT. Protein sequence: CASSQESQPATDTQYF.

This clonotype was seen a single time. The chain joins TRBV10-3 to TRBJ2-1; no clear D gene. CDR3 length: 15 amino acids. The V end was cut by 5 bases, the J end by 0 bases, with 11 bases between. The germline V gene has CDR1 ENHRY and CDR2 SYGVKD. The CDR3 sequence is CAISLDQSSYNEQFF. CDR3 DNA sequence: TGTGCCATCAGTTTGGACCAGAGCTCCTACAATGAGCAGTTCTTC.

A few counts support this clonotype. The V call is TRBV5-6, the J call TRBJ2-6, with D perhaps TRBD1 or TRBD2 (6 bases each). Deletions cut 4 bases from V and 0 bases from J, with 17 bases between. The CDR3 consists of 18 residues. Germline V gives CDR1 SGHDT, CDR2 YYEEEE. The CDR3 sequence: CASSAGHSASSGANVLTF. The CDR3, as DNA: TGTGCCAGCAGCGCGGGACATTCTGCGAGCTCTGGGGCCAACGTCCTGACTTTC.

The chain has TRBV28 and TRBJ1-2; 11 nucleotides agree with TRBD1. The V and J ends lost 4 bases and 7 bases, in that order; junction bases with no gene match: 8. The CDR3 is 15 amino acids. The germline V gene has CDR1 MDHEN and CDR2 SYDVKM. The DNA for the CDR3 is TGTGCCAGCAGTTCGGAAGGACAGGGGGCAGGTGGCTACACCTTC. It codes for CASSSEGQGAGGYTF.

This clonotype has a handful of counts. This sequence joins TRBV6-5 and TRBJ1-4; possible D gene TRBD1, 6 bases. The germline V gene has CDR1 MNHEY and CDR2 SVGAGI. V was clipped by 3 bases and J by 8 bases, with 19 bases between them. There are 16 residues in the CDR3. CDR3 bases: TGTGCCAGCAGTTATAATCGTGCAGGGGCACGGGAAAAACTGTTTTTT. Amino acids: CASSYNRAGAREKLFF.

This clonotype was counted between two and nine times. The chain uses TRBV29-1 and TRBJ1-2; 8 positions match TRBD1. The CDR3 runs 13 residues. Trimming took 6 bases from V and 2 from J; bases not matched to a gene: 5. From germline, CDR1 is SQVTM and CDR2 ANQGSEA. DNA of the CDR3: TGCAGCGTCCGGACAGGGAGGAACTATGGCTACACCTTC. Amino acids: CSVRTGRNYGYTF.

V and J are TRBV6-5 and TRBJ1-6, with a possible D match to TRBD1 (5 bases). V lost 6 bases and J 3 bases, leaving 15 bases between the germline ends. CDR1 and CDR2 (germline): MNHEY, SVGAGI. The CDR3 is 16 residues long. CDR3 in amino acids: CASSSRGNLYNSPLHF. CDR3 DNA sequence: TGTGCCAGCAGCTCCCGGGGGAATCTCTATAATTCACCCCTCCACTTT.

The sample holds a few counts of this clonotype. The CDR3 protein is CSARGRRTPDTQYF. In DNA form, the CDR3 reads TGCAGTGCTAGAGGAAGAAGGACACCAGATACGCAGTATTTT. The V gene is TRBV20-1, the J gene TRBJ2-3; D perhaps matches TRBD1 (5 bases). Germline V gene data show CDR1 as DFQATT and CDR2 as SNEGSKA (reference sequence). The CDR3 is 14 residues long. The V end was cut by 1 base, the J end by 4 bases, with 12 bases between.

The chain's CDR3 is CSVLTRGGRLTDTQYF. DNA of the CDR3: TGCAGCGTTCTGACTCGGGGGGGCCGTTTGACAGATACGCAGTATTTT. The chain uses TRBV29-1 and TRBJ2-3, with TRBD2 matching 8 bases. V lost 5 bases and J lost 3; bases outside the gene matches: 13. The germline V gene encodes CDR1 SQVTM and CDR2 ANQGSEA. The CDR3 has 16 amino acids.

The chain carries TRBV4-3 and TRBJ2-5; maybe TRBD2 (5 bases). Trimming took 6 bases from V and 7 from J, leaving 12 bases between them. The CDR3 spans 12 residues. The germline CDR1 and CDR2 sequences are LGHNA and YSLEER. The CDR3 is CASSKDGGTQYF. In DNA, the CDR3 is TGCGCCAGCAGTAAGGACGGAGGGACCCAGTACTTC.

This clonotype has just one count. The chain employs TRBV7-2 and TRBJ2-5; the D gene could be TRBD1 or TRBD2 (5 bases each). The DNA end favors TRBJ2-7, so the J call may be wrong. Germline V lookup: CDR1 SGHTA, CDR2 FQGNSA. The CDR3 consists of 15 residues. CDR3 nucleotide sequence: TGTGCCAGCAGCTTATTGAGACAGAGGGCCTACGAGCAGTACTTC. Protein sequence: CASSLLRQRAYEQYF.

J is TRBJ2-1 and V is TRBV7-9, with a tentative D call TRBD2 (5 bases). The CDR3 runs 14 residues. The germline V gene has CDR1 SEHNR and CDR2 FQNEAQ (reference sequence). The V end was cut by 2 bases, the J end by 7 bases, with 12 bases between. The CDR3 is CASSLLGEWNEQFF. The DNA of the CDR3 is TGTGCCAGCAGCTTACTTGGGGAGTGGAATGAGCAGTTCTTC.

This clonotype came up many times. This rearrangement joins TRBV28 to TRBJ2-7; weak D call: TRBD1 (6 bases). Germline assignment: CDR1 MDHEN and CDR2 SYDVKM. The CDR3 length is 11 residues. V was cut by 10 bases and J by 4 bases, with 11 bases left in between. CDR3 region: CAIRQEYEQYF. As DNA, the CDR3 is TGTGCCATCCGACAGGAGTACGAGCAGTACTTC.

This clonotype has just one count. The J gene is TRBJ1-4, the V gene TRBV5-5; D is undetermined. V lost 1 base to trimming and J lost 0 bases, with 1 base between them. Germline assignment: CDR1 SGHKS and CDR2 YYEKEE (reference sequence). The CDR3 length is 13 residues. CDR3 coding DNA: TGTGCCAGCAGCTTGACAACTAATGAAAAACTGTTTTTT. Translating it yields CASSLTTNEKLFF.

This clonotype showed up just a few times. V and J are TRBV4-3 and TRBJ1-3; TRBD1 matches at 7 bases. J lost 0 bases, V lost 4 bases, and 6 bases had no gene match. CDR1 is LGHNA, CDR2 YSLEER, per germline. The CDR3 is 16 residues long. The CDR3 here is CASSPRRDSSGNTIYF. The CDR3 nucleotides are TGCGCCAGCAGCCCCCGGAGGGACAGCTCTGGAAACACCATATATTTT.